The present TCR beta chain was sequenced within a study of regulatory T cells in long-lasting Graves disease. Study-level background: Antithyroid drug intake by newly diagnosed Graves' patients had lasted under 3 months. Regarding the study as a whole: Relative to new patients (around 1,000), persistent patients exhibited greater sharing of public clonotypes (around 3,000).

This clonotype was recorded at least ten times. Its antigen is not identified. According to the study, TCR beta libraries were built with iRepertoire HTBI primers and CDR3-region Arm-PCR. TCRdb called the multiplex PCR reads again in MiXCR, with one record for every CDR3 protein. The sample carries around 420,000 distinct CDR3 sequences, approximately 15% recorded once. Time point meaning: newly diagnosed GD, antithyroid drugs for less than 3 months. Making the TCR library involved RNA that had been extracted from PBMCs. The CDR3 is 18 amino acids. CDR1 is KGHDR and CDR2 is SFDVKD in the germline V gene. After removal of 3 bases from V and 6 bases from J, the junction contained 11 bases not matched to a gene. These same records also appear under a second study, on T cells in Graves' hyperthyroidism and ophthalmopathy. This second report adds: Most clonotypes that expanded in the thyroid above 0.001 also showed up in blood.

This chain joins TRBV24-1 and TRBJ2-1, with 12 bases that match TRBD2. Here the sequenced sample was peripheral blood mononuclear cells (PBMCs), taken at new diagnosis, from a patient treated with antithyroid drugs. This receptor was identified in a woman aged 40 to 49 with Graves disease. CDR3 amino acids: CATSDPWGGTSGPNEQFF. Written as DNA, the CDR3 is TGTGCCACCAGTGATCCTTGGGGCGGGACTAGCGGGCCCAATGAGCAGTTCTTC.